The 20 T cell receptor beta chains in this list originate from one sample, sequenced in a study of blood T cell repertoires in COVID-19. Clones were read by immunoSEQ multiplex PCR, and TCRdb kept only the in-frame ones, dropping some. The profile shows about 180,000 clones, 80% to 90% of them singletons. The material sequenced was peripheral blood. The source of these receptors is a man aged 55 to 70 with acute or convalescent COVID-19.

The genes are TRBV2 and TRBJ2-7; 15 bases line up with TRBD2. Germline V CDR1 and CDR2: SNHLY, FYNNEI. Germline trimming cut 7 bases from V and 5 bases from J; bases unmatched to any gene: 6. This CDR3 is built from 15 residues. The CDR3 spells CASMGTSGRINEQYF. As DNA, the CDR3 is TGTGCCAGCATGGGGACTAGCGGGAGGATAAACGAGCAGTACTTC.

V and J are TRBV6-2 or TRBV6-3 and TRBJ2-7; D is possibly TRBD2 (6 bases). The V gene's germline CDR1 is MNHEY and CDR2 SVGEGT. V dropped 2 bases and J dropped 6 bases, with 8 bases sitting between them. CDR3 length: 12 residues. CDR3 in amino acids: CASSYMEGEQYF. In DNA, the CDR3 is TGTGCCAGCAGTTACATGGAGGGCGAGCAGTACTTC.

The rearrangement links TRBV7-8 to TRBJ2-3, with 7 bases aligning to TRBD2. Germline trimming cut 6 bases from V and 0 bases from J; bases unmatched to any gene: 6. Germline V gene sequence: CDR1 SGHVS, CDR2 FQNEAQ. CDR3 length: 15 amino acids. The CDR3 sequence is CASRRRESSTDTQYF. The CDR3 DNA is TGTGCCAGCAGACGGCGGGAGTCCAGCACAGATACGCAGTATTTT.

This clone was recorded once. The J gene is TRBJ2-1, the V gene TRBV9, with a possible D match to TRBD1 (6 bases). The germline gives CDR1 SGDLS, CDR2 YYNGEE. The V and J ends lost 2 bases and 4 bases respectively, with 13 bases between them. This CDR3 has 15 amino acids. The CDR3: CASSVRGSEYNEQFF. CDR3 bases: TGTGCCAGCAGCGTGAGGGGGAGTGAATACAATGAGCAGTTCTTC. The full variable domain, with the rest looked up from reference TRBV9 and TRBJ2-1, is DSGVTQTPKHLITATGQRVTLRCSPRSGDLSVYWYQQSLDQGLQFLIQYYNGEERAKGNILERFSAQQFPDLHSELNLSSLELGDSALYFCASSVRGSEYNEQFFGPGTRLTVL.

V and J are TRBV7-3 and TRBJ2-1; 12 nucleotides agree with TRBD2. This CDR3 has 16 amino acids. CDR1 SGHTA and CDR2 FQGTGA come from the germline V gene. The V segment lost 0 bases and the J segment 7 bases; nucleotides outside the gene matches: 4. CDR3 in DNA: TGTGCCAGCAGCTTAACCGGACTAGCGGGGCCAAATGAGCAGTTCTTC. Translating it yields CASSLTGLAGPNEQFF.

This chain joins TRBV20-1 and TRBJ2-7; the D gene is possibly TRBD1 (6 bases). Trimming removed 6 bases at V and 5 bases at J, with 11 bases between. This CDR3 region has 11 residues. Germline V CDR1 and CDR2: DFQATT, SNEGSKA (reference sequence). CDR3 in amino acids: CSAGGENEQYF. The CDR3 nucleotides read TGCAGTGCAGGGGGAGAGAACGAGCAGTACTTC.

The gene calls are TRBV4-1 and TRBJ2-7; 15 nucleotides agree with TRBD2. The CDR3 runs 16 residues. The V segment lost 3 bases and the J segment 4 bases; nucleotides outside the gene matches: 4. Germline lookup yields CDR1 MGHRA and CDR2 YSYEKL. CDR3 in amino acids: CASSHPGTSGRYEQYF. The CDR3 nucleotides are TGCGCCAGCAGCCACCCCGGGACTAGCGGGAGGTACGAGCAGTACTTC.

The chain combines TRBV6-5 with TRBJ2-4; D is unclear. Germline V gives CDR1 MNHEY, CDR2 SVGAGI. The CDR3 is 15 residues long. V lost 2 bases, J lost 0 bases, and 8 bases lay in between. CDR3 nucleotides: TGTGCCAGCAGTTACACTACTCTAGCCAAAAACATTCAGTACTTC. This translates into CASSYTTLAKNIQYF.

The V and J genes are TRBV9 and TRBJ2-5, with 9 nucleotides matching TRBD2. Germline V gene sequence: CDR1 SGDLS, CDR2 YYNGEE. This CDR3 comprises 15 residues. V was clipped by 4 bases and J by 5 bases; unmatched bases: 9. In DNA, the CDR3 is TGTGCCAGCAGCCCTTCTGAGCGGGAGGTTGAGACCCAGTACTTC. Residues: CASSPSEREVETQYF.

V and J are TRBV7-8 and TRBJ2-2; D uncertain. Trimming removed 5 bases at V and 2 bases at J, with 15 bases between. Per germline, CDR1 SGHVS and CDR2 FQNEAQ. The CDR3 length is 16 residues. The CDR3 reads CASSPLPGQNTGELFF. In nucleotides, the CDR3 is TGTGCCAGCAGCCCCCTGCCAGGTCAAAACACCGGGGAGCTGTTTTTT. The full variable domain, in which reference TRBV7-8 and TRBJ2-2 provide the parts outside the CDR3, is GAGVSQSPRYKVAKRGQDVALRCDPISGHVSLFWYQQALGQGPEFLTYFQNEAQLDKSGLPSDRFFAERPEGSVSTLKIQRTQQEDSAVYLCASSPLPGQNTGELFFGEGSRLTVL.

This clone has only a few counts. The chain uses TRBV11-2 and TRBJ2-7, with 7 bases identical to TRBD2. Germline trimming cut 0 bases from V and 3 bases from J; bases unmatched to any gene: 2. Germline loops: CDR1 SGHAT, CDR2 FQNNGV. The length of the CDR3 is 14 residues. The CDR3 DNA is TGTGCCAGCAGCTTAGAACCTAGCGGCTACGAGCAGTACTTC. This sequence encodes CASSLEPSGYEQYF.

The rearrangement links TRBV6-5 to TRBJ2-7, with 11 bases lining up with TRBD2. The CDR3 length is 14 residues. Germline assignment: CDR1 MNHEY and CDR2 SVGAGI. J was trimmed by 5 bases and V by 7 bases; bases with no gene match: 7. Here the CDR3 reads CASTTSTSGNEQYF. CDR3 bases: TGTGCCAGCACGACCTCGACTAGCGGGAACGAGCAGTACTTC.

This chain uses TRBV4-3 with TRBJ2-5, with D tentatively TRBD1 (6 bases). CDR3 length equals 14 residues. The V end was cut by 4 bases, the J end by 5 bases, with 14 bases between. The germline gives CDR1 LGHNA, CDR2 YSLEER. CDR3 sequence reads: CASSPGQTGETQYF. CDR3 bases: TGCGCCAGCAGCCCCGGACAGACCGGGGAGACCCAGTACTTC.

CDR3 bases: TGTGCCAGCAGTTCCCGACAGTCGAGCTCCTATAATTCACCCCTCCACTTT. Residues: CASSSRQSSSYNSPLHF. The J gene is TRBJ1-6, the V gene TRBV27, with D possibly being TRBD1 (5 bases). The germline V and J ends were trimmed by 4 bases and 0 bases, with 13 bases remaining between them. This CDR3 is built from 17 residues. Germline values: CDR1 MNHEY, CDR2 SMNVEV (reference sequence).

The genes are TRBV7-6 and TRBJ2-1; 8 bases are a match to TRBD1. J was trimmed by 3 bases and V by 4 bases; bases with no gene match: 5. Germline V gene sequence: CDR1 SGHVS, CDR2 FNYEAQ. The CDR3 consists of 15 residues. The CDR3 coding sequence is TGTGCCAGCAGCTCCGGGACAGGATTCTACAATGAGCAGTTCTTC. Amino acid sequence: CASSSGTGFYNEQFF.

Points on this clone: At one of its ends the junction is not consistent with the germline gene, which may arise from a read error. The V gene is TRBV7-7, the J gene TRBJ2-2, with TRBD1 identical over 7 bases. Germline V lookup: CDR1 SSHAT, CDR2 FNYEAQ (reference sequence). This CDR3 has 14 amino acids. CDR3 sequence reads: CASSITGESGELFF. As DNA, the CDR3 is TGTGCTAGCAGCATCACAGGGGAGAGCGGGGAGCTGTTTTTT.

This chain joins TRBV11-2 and TRBJ2-3; D gene ambiguous. In germline, CDR1 is SGHAT, CDR2 FQNNGV. The CDR3 consists of 15 residues. Trimming removed 1 base from V and 0 bases from J, with 8 bases in between. The CDR3 DNA is TGTGCCAGCAGCTTAGTGGGCCTAAGCACAGATACGCAGTATTTT. Translation gives CASSLVGLSTDTQYF.

CDR3 nucleotides: TGCAGCGCCGAAGCACAGGGTACGGGAGGCTACACCTTC. It translates to CSAEAQGTGGYTF. The rearrangement joins TRBV29-1 to TRBJ1-2, with D possibly TRBD1 on 6 matching bases. V shed 7 bases and J shed 8 bases, with 20 bases lying between them. The CDR3 loop spans 13 amino acids. Germline lookup yields CDR1 SQVTM and CDR2 ANQGSEA.

In this sample, this clone turned up a few times. The rearrangement joins TRBV30 to TRBJ1-3; 7 nucleotides agree with TRBD1. The CDR3 is 15 residues long. After removal of 3 bases from V and 0 bases from J, the junction contained 5 bases not matched to a gene. Germline V gene lookup returns CDR1 GTSNPN and CDR2 SVGIG (reference sequence). The CDR3 sequence: CAWSRDRSSGNTIYF. Here the CDR3 DNA reads TGTGCCTGGAGCAGGGACAGAAGCTCTGGAAACACCATATATTTT. The full variable domain, in which reference TRBV30 and TRBJ1-3 provide the parts outside the CDR3, is SQTIHQWPATLVQPVGSPLSLECTVEGTSNPNLYWYRQAAGRGLQLLFYSVGIGQISSEVPQNLSASRPQDRQFILSSKKLLLSDSGFYLCAWSRDRSSGNTIYFGEGSWLTVV.

The J gene is TRBJ2-5, the V gene TRBV11-3; no firm D call. Germline V lookup: CDR1 SGHNT, CDR2 YENEEA. The CDR3 loop spans 13 amino acids. V shed 5 bases and J shed 2 bases, with 9 bases lying between them. CDR3 amino acids: CASSRGAQETQYF. CDR3 DNA: TGTGCCAGCAGCCGTGGAGCGCAAGAGACCCAGTACTTC.